The following is a TCR beta chain sequence with its context. The data derive from a study of CD8 T cells in Susac syndrome. Between the trimmed V and J ends, which lost 7 bases and 6 bases, there was a span of 9 bases. There are 12 residues in the CDR3. Random-hexamer reverse transcription was applied to about 0.45 to 1 ug RNA. TCRdb fed the immunoSEQ multiplex PCR reads into MiXCR, producing one record per CDR3 protein. The data show 170,000 or so distinct CDR3 sequences, around 94% seen once. The rearrangement links TRBV12-3 or TRBV12-4 to TRBJ1-4; D gene uncertain. The receptor comes from a human donor with Susac syndrome. Sequencing was carried out using CD4+ T cells from PBMCs. The CDR3 loop reads CASTNSDEKLFF. CDR3 coding DNA: TGTGCCAGCACCAATAGTGATGAAAAACTGTTTTTT.